These 30 T cell receptor beta chains were sequenced from one sample in a study of blood T cell repertoires in COVID-19. Produced via immunoSEQ multiplex PCR; TCRdb's table is partial and in-frame only. The sample consists of roughly 380,000 clones, around 87% of them appearing once. Sequences were obtained from PBMCs or T cells enriched from blood (not recorded which). Every receptor here comes from a young man who had recovered from COVID-19.

This chain uses TRBV11-2 with TRBJ2-2; 7 positions match TRBD1. The CDR3 loop spans 15 amino acids. Looked up from germline, CDR1 is SGHAT and CDR2 is FQNNGV. V lost 5 bases, J lost 7 bases, and 10 bases stayed unmatched. CDR3 in DNA: TGTGCCAGCAGCATGGACAGGATCATGAACGGGGAGCTGTTTTTT. Its protein is CASSMDRIMNGELFF.

The count of this clone is one. This CDR3 reads CASSYRERGIYQPQHF. The CDR3 coding sequence is TGTGCCAGCAGCTACAGGGAGAGGGGGATTTATCAGCCCCAGCATTTT. This chain uses TRBV5-5 with TRBJ1-5; TRBD1 is a possible D gene (6 bases). CDR1 is SGHKS and CDR2 is YYEKEE in the germline V gene (reference sequence). Trimming pared 3 bases from V and 5 bases from J, leaving 18 bases between. The CDR3 runs to 16 residues.

The chain has TRBV7-4 and TRBJ2-7; 12 bases are shared with TRBD2. With 1 base clipped from V and 2 bases from J, the junction kept 18 bases outside the gene matches. Germline loops: CDR1 SGHVT, CDR2 SQSDAQ. CDR3 length equals 21 residues. The CDR3 DNA follows: TGTGCCAGCAGCTTAGGGCCCTATTATCCTCTAGCGGGGGGGCTGCCCTACGAGCAGTACTTC. Encoded protein: CASSLGPYYPLAGGLPYEQYF.

The chain combines TRBV6-5 with TRBJ2-1; TRBD1 is a possible D gene (5 bases). CDR3 length: 14 residues. Looked up from germline, CDR1 is MNHEY and CDR2 is SVGAGI. Trimming cost V 10 bases and J 1 base, with 14 bases left between them. CDR3 nucleotide sequence: TGTGCCACCGACCAGGGTCAGTCCTACAATGAGCAGTTCTTC. It encodes CATDQGQSYNEQFF.

Here the CDR3 reads CAISTGLKEQYF. CDR3 DNA sequence: TGTGCCATCAGCACCGGACTGAAAGAGCAGTACTTC. This chain connects TRBV10-3 to TRBJ2-7, with D perhaps matching TRBD2 (5 bases). V was clipped by 6 bases and J by 7 bases, with 13 bases between them. The CDR3 runs 12 residues. Germline loops: CDR1 ENHRY, CDR2 SYGVKD.

The chain carries TRBV19 and TRBJ2-4, with D maybe TRBD1 (6 bases). Deletions cut 8 bases from V and 6 bases from J, with 14 bases between. The CDR3 has 13 residues. Germline V gene data show CDR1 as LNHDA and CDR2 as SQIVND (reference sequence). The CDR3 protein is CASCRQDGNIQYF. CDR3 sequence (DNA): TGTGCCAGTTGTAGACAGGATGGAAACATTCAGTACTTC.

The CDR3 DNA reads as TGTGCCAGTAGCACGGACAGTAACTATGGCTACACCTTC. Amino acid sequence: CASSTDSNYGYTF. V gene TRBV19 combines with J gene TRBJ1-2, with a weak D call TRBD1 (6 bases). The CDR3 consists of 13 residues. Germline V gene data show CDR1 as LNHDA and CDR2 as SQIVND (reference sequence). The V and J ends lost 6 bases and 1 base respectively, with 9 bases between them.

The genes are TRBV30 and TRBJ1-1; D uncertain. V lost 1 base, J lost 11 bases, and 17 bases lay in between. From germline, CDR1 is GTSNPN and CDR2 SVGIG (reference sequence). CDR3 length: 13 residues. CDR3 DNA: TGTGCCTGGAGTGATAACCGGGTATTGGCGGCTTTCTTT. This encodes CAWSDNRVLAAFF.

The chain has TRBV19 and TRBJ2-7, with 15 bases fitting TRBD2. The CDR3 loop spans 16 amino acids. Germline V CDR1 and CDR2: LNHDA, SQIVND (reference sequence). Trimming at V came to 4 bases and at J to 6 bases, leaving 7 bases not matched to a gene. CDR3 sequence (DNA): TGTGCCAGTAGTAGGACTAGCGGGGGGGCCAGGGTCGAGCAGTACTTC. Translated: CASSRTSGGARVEQYF.

The chain uses TRBV27 and TRBJ1-2; D not certain. The V gene lost 6 bases and the J gene lost 7 bases, with 15 bases spanning the gap. Germline V lookup: CDR1 MNHEY, CDR2 SMNVEV (reference sequence). CDR3 length: 13 residues. For the CDR3, the DNA is TGTGCCAGCAGCCAATCACATGAGGGTGGCTACACCTTC. It encodes CASSQSHEGGYTF.

This sequence joins TRBV9 and TRBJ2-4, with 7 bases lining up with TRBD2. Germline CDR1 SGDLS, CDR2 YYNGEE. The ends lost 3 bases at V and 0 bases at J; junction bases unmatched: 3. There are 15 residues in the CDR3. The CDR3 loop reads CASSASGVAKNIQYF. CDR3 DNA: TGTGCCAGCAGCGCCAGCGGGGTAGCCAAAAACATTCAGTACTTC.

The gene calls are TRBV10-3 and TRBJ1-1; D is possibly TRBD1 (5 bases). The CDR3 is 13 amino acids. V was trimmed by 2 bases and J by 4 bases, leaving 8 bases between them. CDR1 ENHRY and CDR2 SYGVKD come from the germline V gene. CDR3 residues: CAISERGITEAFF. In DNA form, the CDR3 reads TGTGCCATCAGTGAGAGGGGCATCACTGAAGCTTTCTTT.

The J gene is TRBJ2-7, the V gene TRBV7-9, with TRBD1 matching 9 bases. CDR3 size: 14 residues. Trimming took 2 bases from V and 7 from J; bases not matched to a gene: 6. Germline values: CDR1 SEHNR, CDR2 FQNEAQ (reference sequence). The CDR3 is CASSLSQGAREQYF. For the CDR3, the DNA is TGTGCCAGCAGCTTATCACAGGGGGCGCGGGAGCAGTACTTC.

The rearrangement joins TRBV6-2 or TRBV6-3 to TRBJ1-2; D not resolved. CDR1 is MNHEY and CDR2 is SVGEGT in the germline V gene. With 2 bases removed from V and 6 bases from J, the gap between germline ends came to 16 bases. This CDR3 has 15 residues. The CDR3 reads CASSYRITALDGYTF. CDR3 nucleotide sequence: TGTGCCAGCAGTTACCGCATTACAGCTCTGGATGGCTACACCTTC.

The rearrangement links TRBV29-1 to TRBJ2-1; TRBD1 agrees at 7 bases. The CDR3 consists of 13 residues. With 2 bases clipped from V and 7 bases from J, the junction kept 5 bases outside the gene matches. Germline lookup yields CDR1 SQVTM and CDR2 ANQGSEA. The CDR3 region is CSVEKTQGNEQFF. The CDR3 DNA sequence: TGCAGCGTTGAAAAAACACAGGGGAATGAGCAGTTCTTC.

The V gene is TRBV4-1, the J gene TRBJ2-3, with 8 bases aligning to TRBD1. CDR3 length equals 17 residues. Germline V gives CDR1 MGHRA, CDR2 YSYEKL. V lost 0 bases, J lost 2 bases, and 7 bases stayed unmatched. As DNA, the CDR3 is TGCGCCAGCAGCCAAGATCCTCCACAGGGGGACACAGATACGCAGTATTTT. Encoded protein: CASSQDPPQGDTDTQYF.

The rearrangement links TRBV11-2 to TRBJ1-5; a possible D gene is TRBD1 (6 bases). Germline loops: CDR1 SGHAT, CDR2 FQNNGV. Trimming removed 4 bases from V and 6 bases from J, with 13 bases in between. CDR3 length: 14 amino acids. CDR3 in DNA: TGTGCCAGCAGCTCTCATCAGGGGACTCAGCCCCAGCATTTT. It specifies CASSSHQGTQPQHF.

V is TRBV5-4 and J is TRBJ2-6, with D perhaps matching TRBD1 (6 bases). Germline V lookup: CDR1 SGHNT, CDR2 YYREEE (reference sequence). CDR3 length equals 15 residues. The V gene lost 2 bases and the J gene lost 4 bases, with 10 bases spanning the gap. The CDR3 region has the DNA TGTGCCAGCAGCTTTACAGGGTCAGGGGCCAACGTCCTGACTTTC. Amino acids: CASSFTGSGANVLTF.

The DNA for the CDR3 is TGTGCCAGCAGCGGGGACATGAACACTGAAGCTTTCTTT. Translation gives CASSGDMNTEAFF. The V and J genes are TRBV5-4 and TRBJ1-1, with D tentatively TRBD1 (6 bases). The CDR3 consists of 13 residues. The germline V and J ends were trimmed by 4 bases and 0 bases, with 7 bases remaining between them. The V gene's germline CDR1 is SGHNT and CDR2 YYREEE (reference sequence).

This chain connects TRBV2 to TRBJ1-6, with TRBD1 as a possible D gene (6 bases). Per germline, CDR1 SNHLY and CDR2 FYNNEI. This CDR3 has 14 residues. V lost 7 bases and J lost 9, with 16 bases in between. Here the CDR3 DNA reads TGTGCCAGCACCCCGGGACAATGGAGTTCACCCCTCCACTTT. This sequence encodes CASTPGQWSSPLHF. Full variable domain (rest looked up from reference TRBV2 and TRBJ1-6): EPEVTQTPSHQVTQMGQEVILRCVPISNHLYFYWYRQILGQKVEFLVSFYNNEISEKSEIFDDQFSVERPDGSNFTLKIRSTKLEDSAMYFCASTPGQWSSPLHFGNGTRLTVT.

The chain has TRBV29-1 and TRBJ2-7, with 15 bases matching TRBD2. This CDR3 spans 16 amino acids. CDR1 SQVTM and CDR2 ANQGSEA come from the germline V gene. The V segment lost 7 bases and the J segment 5 bases; nucleotides outside the gene matches: 12. CDR3 sequence: CSALGLAGGLSDEQYF. CDR3 nucleotide sequence: TGCAGCGCCCTCGGACTAGCGGGGGGGCTTTCCGACGAGCAGTACTTC.

This chain connects TRBV5-1 to TRBJ2-2; TRBD1 is a possible D gene (6 bases). Trimming removed 0 bases at V and 6 bases at J, with 12 bases between. The CDR3 length is 15 residues. Per the germline V gene, CDR1 is SGHRS and CDR2 is YFSETQ. CDR3 in DNA: TGCGCCAGCAGCTTGGAGGGACACCCGGCCGGGGAGCTGTTTTTT. Its translation is CASSLEGHPAGELFF.

V and J are TRBV7-2 and TRBJ1-2; 7 bases agree with TRBD1. V was clipped by 6 bases and J by 0 bases; unmatched bases: 10. The V gene's germline CDR1 is SGHTA and CDR2 FQGNSA. This CDR3 is built from 16 residues. The CDR3 is CASSYGQERANYGYTF. CDR3 DNA: TGTGCCAGCAGTTACGGACAGGAAAGAGCTAACTATGGCTACACCTTC. The complete variable domain, with remaining parts taken from reference TRBV7-2 and TRBJ1-2, reads GAGVSQSPSNKVTEKGKDVELRCDPISGHTALYWYRQSLGQGLEFLIYFQGNSAPDKSGLPSDRFSAERTGGSVSTLTIQRTQQEDSAVYLCASSYGQERANYGYTFGSGTRLTVV.

The CDR3 spells CASSLAQAYEQYF. The CDR3 region has the DNA TGTGCCAGCAGTTTAGCCCAGGCCTACGAGCAGTACTTC. The gene calls are TRBV12-3 or TRBV12-4 and TRBJ2-7; D is uncertain. The CDR3 is 13 residues long. V was trimmed by 0 bases and J by 2 bases, leaving 5 bases between them.

J is TRBJ2-7 and V is TRBV9; 10 positions agree with TRBD1. Trimming cost V 2 bases and J 8 bases; bases outside gene matches: 7. Germline V CDR1 and CDR2: SGDLS, YYNGEE. The CDR3 contains 14 residues. This CDR3 is CASSVGTGAFQQYF. CDR3 in DNA: TGTGCCAGCAGCGTCGGGACAGGGGCGTTTCAGCAGTACTTC.

The chain links TRBV20-1 to TRBJ2-5, with TRBD1 matching over 9 bases. This CDR3 contains 14 residues. V dropped 3 bases and J dropped 2; count of bases not matched to a gene: 4. The germline gives CDR1 DFQATT, CDR2 SNEGSKA (reference sequence). Written as DNA, the CDR3 is TGCAGTGCTAGTCAACAGGGGGCTCAAGAGACCCAGTACTTC. Encoded protein: CSASQQGAQETQYF.

The rearrangement joins TRBV7-2 to TRBJ1-1; D might be TRBD1 (6 bases). This CDR3 has 14 amino acids. V was pared by 3 bases and J by 0 bases, with 8 bases between. In germline, CDR1 is SGHTA, CDR2 FQGNSA. CDR3 DNA: TGTGCCAGCAGCTTTGGACAGATGAACACTGAAGCTTTCTTT. This encodes CASSFGQMNTEAFF.

V and J are TRBV7-9 and TRBJ1-5; 9 nucleotides line up with TRBD1. V trimming: 5 bases; J trimming: 0 bases; junction bases outside the gene matches: 8. The germline CDR1 and CDR2 sequences are SEHNR and FQNEAQ (reference sequence). The CDR3 is 17 residues long. The CDR3 loop reads CASSPGTGQDSNQPQHF. In DNA form, the CDR3 reads TGTGCCAGCAGCCCAGGGACAGGGCAAGATAGCAATCAGCCCCAGCATTTT.

The rearrangement links TRBV6-2 or TRBV6-3 to TRBJ2-1, with D perhaps matching TRBD1 (5 bases). Trimming left V 0 bases short and J 7 bases short, with 10 bases between. Germline CDR1 reads MNHEY; CDR2 reads SVGEGT. The CDR3 length is 14 residues. CDR3 protein: CASSYSAGPNEQFF. The CDR3 DNA sequence: TGTGCCAGCAGTTACTCGGCAGGGCCAAATGAGCAGTTCTTC.

The chain combines TRBV12-3 or TRBV12-4 with TRBJ1-2, with 8 bases identical to TRBD1. This CDR3 comprises 12 residues. J lost 10 bases, V lost 5 bases, and 6 bases had no gene match. The CDR3 coding sequence is TGTGCCAGCAGTCTCCGGGACAGGATCTACACCTTC. Translated: CASSLRDRIYTF.